A single sample is the source of the 9 T cell receptor beta chains below, sequenced in a study of shared clonotypes between healthy human individuals. Produced via immunoSEQ multiplex PCR; TCRdb's table is partial and in-frame only. The table includes roughly 500,000 clones, roughly 80% detected once. The sample was PBMCs. The receptor source for this set is a middle-aged woman in good health. Some clones in this sample may be carry-over from other donors' samples.

The rearrangement joins TRBV5-6 to TRBJ2-7, with D possibly matching TRBD2 (6 bases). Germline loops: CDR1 SGHDT, CDR2 YYEEEE. The CDR3 totals 17 residues. The V gene lost 1 base and the J gene lost 6 bases, with 23 bases spanning the gap. CDR3 sequence (DNA): TGTGCCAGCAGCTTGTTCCTCTTATGGGACTTGCTTTGCGAGCAGTACTTC. Protein product: CASSLFLLWDLLCEQYF.

As for this clone: Other DNA sequences in the sample encode the same CDR3. The chain combines TRBV30 with TRBJ2-5; weak D call: TRBD2 (5 bases). Germline values: CDR1 GTSNPN, CDR2 SVGIG (reference sequence). This CDR3 spans 13 amino acids. The V end was cut by 2 bases, the J end by 4 bases, with 11 bases between. The CDR3 DNA reads as TGTGCCTGGAGTCAACTGGCGGGAGAGACCCAGTACTTC. It is translated as CAWSQLAGETQYF. The whole variable domain, filled in from reference TRBV30 and TRBJ2-5, reads SQTIHQWPATLVQPVGSPLSLECTVEGTSNPNLYWYRQAAGRGLQLLFYSVGIGQISSEVPQNLSASRPQDRQFILSSKKLLLSDSGFYLCAWSQLAGETQYFGPGTRLLVL.

The chain couples TRBV7-2 to TRBJ1-2; the D gene is possibly TRBD1 (6 bases). CDR1 SGHTA and CDR2 FQGNSA come from the germline V gene. The V and J ends lost 6 bases and 4 bases respectively, with 12 bases between them. The CDR3 is made up of 13 amino acids. CDR3 in amino acids: CASREEGVYGYTF. The CDR3 nucleotides read TGTGCCAGCAGAGAGGAGGGGGTCTATGGCTACACCTTC.

CDR3 in DNA: TGTGCCAGCAGGGAACAGGGGGCTGGGGACACTGAAGCTTTCTTT. The encoded protein is CASREQGAGDTEAFF. The rearrangement uses TRBV6-1 and TRBJ1-1; 9 positions agree with TRBD1. The CDR3 runs to 15 residues. CDR1 MNHNS and CDR2 SASEGT come from the germline V gene. V lost 6 bases and J lost 3; bases outside the gene matches: 8.

The chain has TRBV7-3 and TRBJ2-1; 9 nucleotides match TRBD2. Trimming removed 2 bases from V and 8 bases from J; junction bases left unmatched: 7. Germline CDR1 reads SGHTA; CDR2 reads FQGTGA. CDR3 size: 15 residues. CDR3 sequence (DNA): TGTGCCAGCAGCTTAGATAGCGGGAGCTTTGATGAGCAGTTCTTC. Translating gives CASSLDSGSFDEQFF.

The chain uses TRBV27 and TRBJ1-5, with D uncertain. Trimming removed 6 bases at V and 1 base at J, with 13 bases between. The germline V gene encodes CDR1 MNHEY and CDR2 SMNVEV (reference sequence). The CDR3 sequence is 15 residues long. This CDR3 is CASRGGRRSNQPQHF. For the CDR3, the DNA is TGTGCCAGCAGAGGTGGACGGCGGAGCAATCAGCCCCAGCATTTT.

The rearrangement uses TRBV18 and TRBJ2-3; 7 nucleotides match TRBD2. CDR1 and CDR2 (germline): KGHSH, LQKENI. The trim removed 4 bases at V and 5 bases at J, leaving 6 bases unmatched. The CDR3 sequence is 14 residues long. CDR3 loop: CASSLTSVQDTQYF. The CDR3 DNA sequence: TGTGCCAGCTCACTAACTAGCGTGCAAGATACGCAGTATTTT.

Regarding this clone: A far larger clone is only one base removed, so a read error is likely. Other DNA sequences in the same sample also yield this CDR3. The chain employs TRBV27 and TRBJ2-2; D ambiguous. Germline loops: CDR1 MNHEY, CDR2 SMNVEV (reference sequence). CDR3 length: 13 amino acids. V was pared by 4 bases and J by 8 bases, with 11 bases between. CDR3 region: CASSSHRTGELFF. DNA of the CDR3: TGTGCCAGCAGTTCCCACCGCACAGGGGAGCTGTTTTTT.

A word on this clone: The likely explanation is a read error, given a far larger clone one base away. The chain joins TRBV30 to TRBJ2-5, with 7 positions matching TRBD2. The V gene end was trimmed by 2 bases and the J gene end by 2 bases; junction bases not matched to a gene: 8. Germline CDR1 GTSNPN, CDR2 SVGIG (reference sequence). The CDR3 spans 15 residues. CDR3: CAWSPERGLQETQYF. The CDR3 DNA is TGTGCCTGGAGTCCCGAGCGGGGATTGCAAGAGACCCAGTACTTC.